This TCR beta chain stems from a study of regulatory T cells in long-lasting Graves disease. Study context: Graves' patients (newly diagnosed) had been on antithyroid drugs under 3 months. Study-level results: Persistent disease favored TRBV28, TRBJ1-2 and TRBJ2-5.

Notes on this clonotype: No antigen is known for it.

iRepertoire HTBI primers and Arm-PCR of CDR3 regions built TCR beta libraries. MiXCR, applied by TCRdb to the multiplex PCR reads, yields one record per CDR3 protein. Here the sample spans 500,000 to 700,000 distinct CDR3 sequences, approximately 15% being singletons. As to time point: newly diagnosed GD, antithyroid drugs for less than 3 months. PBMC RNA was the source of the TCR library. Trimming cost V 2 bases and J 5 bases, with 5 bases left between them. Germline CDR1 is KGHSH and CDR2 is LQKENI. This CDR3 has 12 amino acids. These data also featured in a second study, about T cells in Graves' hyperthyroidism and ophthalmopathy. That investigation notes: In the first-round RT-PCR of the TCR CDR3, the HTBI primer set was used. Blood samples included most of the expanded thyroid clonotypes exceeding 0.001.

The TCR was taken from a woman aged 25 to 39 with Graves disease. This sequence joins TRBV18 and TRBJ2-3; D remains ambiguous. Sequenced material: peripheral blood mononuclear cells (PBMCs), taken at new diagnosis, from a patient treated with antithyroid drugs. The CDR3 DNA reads TGTGCCAGCTCACCAGAGAGAGATACGCAGTATTTT. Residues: CASSPERDTQYF.